One sample yielded the 22 T cell receptor beta chains listed below, sequenced in a study of blood T cells in healthy people across ages. Next came a second PCR, run for roughly 6 to 11 cycles, which used a sample-barcoded 5' primer along with a J-beta primer mix. One entry per CDR3 protein results from TCRdb running MiXCR on the 5' RACE reads. The sample includes hundreds of thousands of distinct CDR3 sequences, about 62% of them seen just once. Sequenced: blood. The receptors stem from a man younger than 45 in good health.

The gene calls are TRBV3-1 and TRBJ1-5, with a weak D call TRBD1 (5 bases). Looked up from germline, CDR1 is LGHDT and CDR2 is YNNKEL (reference sequence). V was cut by 0 bases and J by 4 bases, with 10 bases left in between. CDR3 length: 15 amino acids. The CDR3 spells CASSQDGGANQPQHF. Here the CDR3 DNA reads TGTGCCAGCAGCCAAGATGGGGGAGCAAATCAGCCCCAGCATTTT.

This chain connects TRBV29-1 to TRBJ2-4; D is unclear. The J call may be mistaken, given a closer DNA end match to TRBJ2-7. Germline CDR1 and CDR2: SQVTM and ANQGSEA. This CDR3 contains 13 residues. The CDR3 here is CSVIYISPYEQYF. In DNA, the CDR3 is TGCAGCGTTATTTATATTAGTCCCTACGAGCAGTACTTC.

The chain joins TRBV20-1 to TRBJ2-5; 8 bases are a match to TRBD1. CDR3 length equals 15 residues. With 5 bases clipped from V and 1 base from J, the junction kept 9 bases outside the gene matches. Germline V lookup: CDR1 DFQATT, CDR2 SNEGSKA (reference sequence). CDR3 nucleotide sequence: TGCAGTGCTCCTCCCGGACAGGGAAGCCAAGAGACCCAGTACTTC. Protein: CSAPPGQGSQETQYF.

V gene TRBV28 combines with J gene TRBJ2-1, with 10 bases aligning to TRBD2. After removal of 5 bases from V and 9 bases from J, the junction contained 7 bases not matched to a gene. The CDR3 runs 14 residues. CDR1 and CDR2 from the germline V gene are MDHEN and SYDVKM. CDR3: CASSASGRPVEQFF. The DNA of the CDR3 is TGTGCCAGCAGTGCTAGCGGGAGACCGGTTGAGCAGTTCTTC.

In its sample, this clonotype was seen a few times. The chain uses TRBV7-8 and TRBJ2-5; possible D gene TRBD2, 6 bases. Germline V lookup: CDR1 SGHVS, CDR2 FQNEAQ. The CDR3 consists of 14 residues. Trimming shortened V by 2 bases and J by 5 bases, and 12 bases separated the two germline ends. The CDR3 here is CASSLTGAAETQYF. Written as DNA, the CDR3 is TGTGCCAGCAGCTTAACGGGAGCTGCGGAGACCCAGTACTTC.

This rearrangement joins TRBV6-4 to TRBJ2-3, with 7 bases identical to TRBD2. The CDR3 loop spans 15 amino acids. V trimming: 6 bases; J trimming: 3 bases; junction bases outside the gene matches: 9. Germline CDR1 is MRHNA and CDR2 is SNTAGT. The DNA for the CDR3 is TGTGCCAGCAGCTCGGGTCGGGAGGAAACAGATACGCAGTATTTT. It is translated as CASSSGREETDTQYF.

V and J are TRBV20-1 and TRBJ1-2; TRBD1 might be the D (6 bases). The CDR3 runs 14 residues. V was cut by 3 bases and J by 4 bases, with 15 bases left in between. Germline V gene sequence: CDR1 DFQATT, CDR2 SNEGSKA (reference sequence). CDR3 coding DNA: TGCAGTGCTAGTTCAGCCGACAGGCGCTATGGCTACACCTTC. It translates to CSASSADRRYGYTF.

CDR3 DNA: TGCAGTGCTGGTCCCCGCTTGGGGATCGGAGAACTGTTTTTT. This codes for CSAGPRLGIGELFF. The chain employs TRBV20-1 and TRBJ1-4; unclear D gene. The CDR3 totals 14 residues. With 5 bases removed from V and 12 bases from J, the gap between germline ends came to 22 bases. Germline V lookup: CDR1 DFQATT, CDR2 SNEGSKA (reference sequence).

This clonotype showed up just once. Its ends do not fully match the called genes, so a read error is possible. The chain couples TRBV5-1 to TRBJ1-2; TRBD1 matches 9 bases. The CDR3 is 15 residues long. Germline lookup yields CDR1 SGHRS and CDR2 YFSETQ. CDR3 sequence (DNA): TGCGCCAGCAGCTTGACAGGGGGCGCGGACTATGACTACACCTTC. This sequence encodes CASSLTGGADYDYTF.

In this sample, this clonotype turned up a few times. The V and J genes are TRBV9 and TRBJ2-1; 8 positions match TRBD2. The CDR3 consists of 15 residues. Germline V gene sequence: CDR1 SGDLS, CDR2 YYNGEE. Unmatched junction bases numbered 10, after V lost 4 bases and J lost 7 bases. The CDR3, as DNA: TGTGCCAGCAGCTCCAGCGGGGGCTCCTTAAATGAGCAGTTCTTC. Translated: CASSSSGGSLNEQFF. The whole variable domain, remainder taken from reference TRBV9 and TRBJ2-1, is DSGVTQTPKHLITATGQRVTLRCSPRSGDLSVYWYQQSLDQGLQFLIQYYNGEERAKGNILERFSAQQFPDLHSELNLSSLELGDSALYFCASSSSGGSLNEQFFGPGTRLTVL.

The chain couples TRBV29-1 to TRBJ2-7; D may be TRBD1 (5 bases). The length of the CDR3 is 13 residues. V was pared by 6 bases and J by 0 bases, with 12 bases between. In germline, CDR1 is SQVTM, CDR2 ANQGSEA. This CDR3 is CSVQAQGSYEQYF. CDR3 coding DNA: TGCAGCGTCCAAGCGCAGGGCTCCTACGAGCAGTACTTC.

The chain is built from TRBV5-1 and TRBJ2-1; D might be TRBD2 (6 bases). This CDR3 comprises 16 residues. V dropped 2 bases and J dropped 10 bases, with 22 bases sitting between them. Germline V lookup: CDR1 SGHRS, CDR2 YFSETQ. The CDR3 protein is CASSFPGEDLLYEQFF. The DNA of the CDR3 is TGCGCCAGCAGCTTTCCGGGAGAGGACCTACTCTACGAGCAGTTCTTC.

The chain carries TRBV29-1 and TRBJ2-4, with D unresolved. Matching the DNA end better, TRBJ2-7 makes the J call doubtful. CDR1 and CDR2 from the germline V gene are SQVTM and ANQGSEA. CDR3 size: 13 residues. CDR3 nucleotides: TGCAGCGTTGTCGGGCGGCGCGAAGGCGAGCAGTACTTC. Translating it yields CSVVGRREGEQYF.

The chain employs TRBV4-1 and TRBJ2-1, with D perhaps TRBD1 (6 bases). CDR1 and CDR2 from the germline V gene are MGHRA and YSYEKL. With 1 base removed from V and 10 bases from J, the gap between germline ends came to 11 bases. The length of the CDR3 is 13 residues. The chain's CDR3 is CASSQGEDREQFF. In DNA form, the CDR3 reads TGCGCCAGCAGCCAAGGAGAGGACAGAGAGCAGTTCTTC.

The chain couples TRBV2 to TRBJ2-1, with a weak D call TRBD2 (5 bases). CDR1 is SNHLY, CDR2 FYNNEI, per germline. This CDR3 spans 14 amino acids. V was trimmed by 6 bases and J by 0 bases, leaving 9 bases between them. The CDR3 loop is CASRFTSSYNEQFF. The DNA for the CDR3 is TGTGCCAGCAGGTTTACTAGCTCCTACAATGAGCAGTTCTTC.

This clonotype was recorded only once. This chain links TRBV20-1 with TRBJ1-2, with TRBD1 as a possible D gene (5 bases). The CDR3 has 12 amino acids. Germline-derived CDR1 and CDR2 are DFQATT and SNEGSKA (reference sequence). Trimming pared 6 bases from V and 4 bases from J, leaving 12 bases between. In DNA form, the CDR3 reads TGCAGTGCAGGGAGACAGAGCTATGGCTACACCTTC. It specifies CSAGRQSYGYTF.

This clonotype has a count of ten or more. The chain employs TRBV20-1 and TRBJ2-6; D unclear. The germline gives CDR1 DFQATT, CDR2 SNEGSKA (reference sequence). The V and J ends lost 6 bases and 1 base respectively, with 19 bases between them. The CDR3 contains 17 residues. Here the CDR3 DNA reads TGCAGTGCGGCCAGGTCCGGGTCTTATTCTGGGGCCAACGTCCTGACTTTC. Translated: CSAARSGSYSGANVLTF.

The V and J genes are TRBV2 and TRBJ1-6; D not resolved. V gave up 0 bases and J gave up 9 bases, with 6 bases separating them. The CDR3 has 13 amino acids. Germline CDR1 reads SNHLY; CDR2 reads FYNNEI. The CDR3 is CASSEAPGSPLHF. Written as DNA, the CDR3 is TGTGCCAGCAGTGAAGCGCCTGGTTCACCCCTCCACTTT.

This chain joins TRBV6-5 and TRBJ2-5, with D perhaps TRBD2 (5 bases). CDR1 and CDR2 from the germline V gene are MNHEY and SVGAGI. V was clipped by 6 bases and J by 0 bases, with 14 bases between them. This CDR3 has 15 residues. The CDR3 here is CASSHGKGYQETQYF. CDR3 bases: TGTGCCAGCAGCCACGGGAAGGGCTACCAAGAGACCCAGTACTTC.

This sequence joins TRBV24-1 and TRBJ2-1, with TRBD2 matching over 12 bases. J was trimmed by 8 bases and V by 7 bases; bases with no gene match: 8. The germline CDR1 and CDR2 sequences are KGHDR and SFDVKD. CDR3 length: 15 amino acids. In DNA form, the CDR3 reads TGTGCCACCAGCAGTCTAGCGGGGGGGTACTATGAGCAGTTCTTC. Translating it yields CATSSLAGGYYEQFF.

This clonotype was seen a single time. This rearrangement joins TRBV20-1 to TRBJ1-1; 10 nucleotides match TRBD1. CDR3 length equals 20 residues. V lost 3 bases, J lost 1 base, and 20 bases stayed unmatched. Germline V gene sequence: CDR1 DFQATT, CDR2 SNEGSKA (reference sequence). The CDR3 DNA sequence: TGCAGTGCTAGGAAAAGGAAGGGAGGGGGGACAGGGGAGGCGAACACTGAAGCTTTCTTT. Protein product: CSARKRKGGGTGEANTEAFF.

The chain combines TRBV27 with TRBJ2-7, with D perhaps TRBD1 (5 bases). Per the germline V gene, CDR1 is MNHEY and CDR2 is SMNVEV (reference sequence). With 5 bases removed from V and 2 bases from J, the gap between germline ends came to 13 bases. The CDR3 is 14 residues long. The CDR3: CASSIGQGPYEQYF. The CDR3, as DNA: TGTGCCAGCAGTATAGGGCAGGGCCCCTACGAGCAGTACTTC.